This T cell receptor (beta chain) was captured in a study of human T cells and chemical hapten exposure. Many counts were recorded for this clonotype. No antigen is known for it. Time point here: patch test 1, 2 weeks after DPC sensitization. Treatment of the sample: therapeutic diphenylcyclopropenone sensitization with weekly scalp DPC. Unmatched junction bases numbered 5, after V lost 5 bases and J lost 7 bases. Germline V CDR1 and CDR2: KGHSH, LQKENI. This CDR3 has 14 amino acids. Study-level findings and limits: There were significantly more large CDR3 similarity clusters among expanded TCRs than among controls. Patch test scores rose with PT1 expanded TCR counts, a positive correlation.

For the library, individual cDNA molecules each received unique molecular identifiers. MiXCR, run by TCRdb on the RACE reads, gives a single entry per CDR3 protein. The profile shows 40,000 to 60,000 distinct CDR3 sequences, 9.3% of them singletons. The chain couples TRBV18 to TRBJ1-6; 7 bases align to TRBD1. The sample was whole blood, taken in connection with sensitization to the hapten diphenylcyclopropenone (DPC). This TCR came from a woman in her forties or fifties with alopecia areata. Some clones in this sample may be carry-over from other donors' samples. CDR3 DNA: TGTGCCAGCTCAACAGGGACAGAGAATTCACCCCTCCACTTT. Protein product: CASSTGTENSPLHF.